These T cell receptor beta chains were read from a single sample in a study of STAT3 mutations in large granular lymphocyte leukemia. Method: immunoSEQ multiplex PCR; TCRdb's copy keeps in-frame clones and lacks some. The sample records tens of thousands of clones, 88% being singletons. Source material: PBMCs. The origin of the receptors is a human donor with T large granular lymphocyte leukemia. Some clones in this sample may be carry-over from other donors' samples. The conserved cysteine and the conserved F or W are not part of the CDR3 here.

V gene,CDR3 protein
TRBV6-5,ASSRDSGYGYT
TRBV4-2,ASSQVQAGGSVETQY
TRBV4-1,ASSQDSSFDRREAF
TRBV28,ASSGGGLGTDTQY
TRBV5-8,ASSYGQGAFYTQY
TRBV4-3,ASGQGQGVNGDGYT
TRBV7-9,ASSFRDRGYNEQF
TRBV19,ASSIEVSWHGYT
TRBV29-1,SVGREGVTGQKQY
TRBV5-1,ASSLGWSSDTQY
TRBV7-2,ASSQGLSEKTQY
TRBV30,AWAIGDNSPLH
TRBV5-4,ASSLVAGSEEELF
TRBV5-6,ASSLSGRGETQY
TRBV28,ASSSPGFQPQH
TRBV5-1,ASSIGQETYEQY
TRBV6-5,ASSYVRGQQPQH
TRBV7-9,ASSQGGPWQY
TRBV6-4,ASSGTERWEGNQPQH
TRBV10-3,AIRGGRTQETQY